A selection of T cell receptor beta chains follows, all from one sample in a study of vaccination effects on CD4 cells after COVID-19. These receptors lack a known antigen. Sequenced by immunoSEQ multiplex PCR; TCRdb stores in-frame clones only, minus some. In the table there are 25,000 to 35,000 clones, roughly 80% of which are singletons. The starting material was CD4+ T cells from PBMCs cultured with SARS-CoV-2 spike peptides, obtained after COVID-19 vaccination. The receptors were gathered from a human donor who received a COVID-19 vaccine. Some clones in this sample may be carry-over from other donors' samples. Both conserved end residues are part of each CDR3. D genes are given only for firm matches. Clone size is stated in some rows and not others, as once, few, many or a class when expanded.

>TRBD2|TRBJ2-3|TRBV7-9|.
CASSLGGGGDTQYF
TGTGCCAGCAGCTTAGGCGGGGGGGGAGATACGCAGTATTTT
>.|TRBJ1-5|TRBV7-2|.
CASSSDPFGNQPQHF
TGTGCCAGCAGCTCAGATCCTTTCGGCAATCAGCCCCAGCATTTT
>.|TRBJ1-3|TRBV28|.
CASSEVIGNTIYF
TGTGCCAGCAGTGAGGTGATTGGAAACACCATATATTTT
>TRBD2|TRBJ2-3|TRBV11-3|.
CASSSTGGADTQYF
TGTGCCAGCAGCTCCACGGGGGGGGCAGATACGCAGTATTTT
>.|TRBJ2-2|TRBV5-1|.
CASSLVAENTGELFF
TGCGCCAGCAGCTTGGTAGCCGAGAACACCGGGGAGCTGTTTTTT
>.|TRBJ1-2|TRBV6-2/TRBV6-3|.
CASSYGGAGGFFRGYTF
TGTGCCAGCAGTTACGGAGGAGCGGGGGGATTCTTTCGTGGCTACACCTTC
>.|TRBJ1-6|TRBV25-1|.
CASSGRLGPLHF
TGTGCCAGCAGTGGGCGACTAGGCCCCCTCCACTTT
>TRBD1|TRBJ2-5|TRBV6-5|.
CATRKGGNQETQYF
TGTGCCACCAGGAAAGGGGGCAACCAAGAGACCCAGTACTTC
>.|TRBJ1-6|TRBV30|.
CAWSESNNSPLHF
TGTGCCTGGAGTGAGTCCAATAATTCACCCCTCCACTTT
>TRBD1|TRBJ2-5|TRBV14|few
CASSQDRQGKETQYF
TGTGCCAGCAGCCAAGATAGACAGGGGAAAGAGACCCAGTACTTC
>TRBD1|TRBJ1-6|TRBV28|.
CASSPRQGRSPLHF
TGTGCCAGCAGTCCGCGACAGGGACGGTCACCCCTCCACTTT
>.|TRBJ1-1|TRBV4-3|.
CASSQEPRTEAFF
TGCGCCAGCAGCCAAGAGCCACGGACTGAAGCTTTCTTT
>.|TRBJ2-6|TRBV5-1|.
CASSPASAGRSSGANVLTF
TGCGCCAGCAGCCCGGCGTCGGCGGGACGGAGCTCTGGGGCCAACGTCCTGACTTTC
>.|TRBJ2-3|TRBV10-3|.
CAAPEDTQYF
TGTGCCGCCCCAGAAGATACGCAGTATTTT
>TRBD2|TRBJ2-1|TRBV5-1|once
CASSLFGAAQRGGKNEQFF
TGCGCCAGCAGCTTGTTTGGGGCGGCTCAGCGGGGGGGCAAGAATGAGCAGTTCTTC
>TRBD2|TRBJ2-3|TRBV4-2|.
CASSQERASGETDTQYF
TGTGCCAGCAGCCAAGAGAGGGCTAGCGGGGAAACAGATACGCAGTATTTT
>TRBD1|TRBJ1-5|TRBV30|.
CAWSTRTGGSQPQHF
TGTGCCTGGAGTACGAGGACAGGGGGGAGTCAGCCCCAGCATTTT
>.|TRBJ2-5|TRBV5-1|.
CASSFGPGTETQYF
TGCGCCAGCAGCTTCGGCCCCGGTACGGAGACCCAGTACTTC
>.|TRBJ2-3|TRBV29-1|.
CSHRKVEGATTQYF
TGCAGCCACCGAAAAGTGGAGGGGGCGACTACGCAGTATTTT
>TRBD2|TRBJ2-2|TRBV10-2|.
CASLTSGGALGELFF
TGCGCCAGCCTGACTAGCGGGGGGGCCTTAGGGGAGCTGTTTTTT
>TRBD1|TRBJ1-1|TRBV10-3|.
CAISEPRTGENTEAFF
TGTGCCATCAGTGAACCCCGGACAGGAGAGAACACTGAAGCTTTCTTT
>.|TRBJ2-4|TRBV3-1/TRBV3-2|.
CASSQGNLQYF
TGTGCCAGCAGCCAAGGGAACCTCCAGTACTTC
>.|TRBJ2-6|TRBV27|.
CASTQGLGANVLTF
TGTGCCAGCACCCAAGGGTTAGGGGCCAACGTCCTGACTTTC
>.|TRBJ1-2|TRBV9|.
CASSVVGGNYGYTF
TGTGCCAGCAGCGTAGTGGGGGGGAACTATGGCTACACCTTC
>.|TRBJ1-2|TRBV4-1|.
CASSQGQPNYGYTF
TGCGCCAGCAGCCAAGGACAGCCTAACTATGGCTACACCTTC
>.|TRBJ1-5|TRBV7-8|.
CASSPKLDTSNQPQHF
TGTGCCAGCAGCCCTAAATTAGACACTAGCAATCAGCCCCAGCATTTT
>.|TRBJ1-2|TRBV2|medium-sized
CASSEALAGYGYTF
TGTGCCAGCAGTGAAGCGCTTGCAGGATATGGCTACACCTTC
>TRBD1|TRBJ1-6|TRBV5-1|.
CASSQGAGDSPLHF
TGCGCCAGCAGCCAGGGGGCCGGGGATTCACCCCTCCACTTT
>TRBD1|TRBJ2-3|TRBV4-1|.
CASSHIWTGAVTQYF
TGCGCCAGCAGCCATATCTGGACAGGTGCAGTTACGCAGTATTTT
>.|TRBJ1-6|TRBV2|.
CASSEFAGRVGSPLHF
TGTGCCAGCAGTGAATTCGCGGGTAGGGTCGGATCACCCCTCCACTTT
>.|TRBJ1-1|TRBV28|.
CAVGKMNTEAFF
TGTGCCGTAGGAAAGATGAACACTGAAGCTTTCTTT
>.|TRBJ1-4|TRBV24-1|once
CATSDPRQNEKLFF
TGTGCCACCAGTGACCCAAGACAGAATGAAAAACTGTTTTTT
>.|TRBJ1-2|TRBV30|.
CAWSRGPNYGYTF
TGTGCCTGGAGTCGGGGGCCTAACTATGGCTACACCTTC
>.|TRBJ1-6|TRBV5-6|.
CASSFWARGYSPLHF
TGTGCCAGCAGCTTTTGGGCCCGGGGTTATTCACCCCTCCACTTT
>.|TRBJ2-1|TRBV5-4|.
CASSRGYDEQFF
TGTGCCAGCAGCCGGGGGTACGATGAGCAGTTCTTC
>TRBD1|TRBJ2-5|TRBV24-1|.
CATSDRQGFQETQYF
TGTGCCACCAGTGATAGACAGGGCTTCCAAGAGACCCAGTACTTC
>.|TRBJ1-1|TRBV19|.
CASTEDRRPNTEAFF
TGTGCCAGTACCGAAGACAGGCGCCCGAACACTGAAGCTTTCTTT
>.|TRBJ2-2|TRBV11-2|.
CASSLDIGELFF
TGTGCCAGCAGCTTAGATATCGGGGAGCTGTTTTTT
>.|TRBJ1-3|TRBV5-4|.
CASSRRDPGNTIYF
TGTGCCAGCAGCCGGAGAGATCCCGGAAACACCATATATTTT
>TRBD2|TRBJ2-3|TRBV5-1|.
CASSPSPLRAGGSTDTQYF
TGCGCCAGCAGCCCTTCGCCCTTAAGGGCGGGGGGTAGCACAGATACGCAGTATTTT
>.|TRBJ1-3|TRBV5-1|.
CASSPDGGNTIYF
TGCGCCAGCAGTCCGGACGGGGGAAACACCATATATTTT
>TRBD1|TRBJ1-2|TRBV6-1|.
CASSEAPPTGTGRFGYTF
TGTGCCAGCAGTGAAGCCCCCCCCACCGGGACAGGGAGATTCGGCTACACCTTC
>TRBD2|TRBJ2-2|TRBV2|.
CASSAPSGGGGTGELFF
TGTGCCAGCAGTGCCCCTAGCGGGGGAGGTGGCACCGGGGAGCTGTTTTTT
>.|TRBJ2-5|TRBV29-1|.
CSVGRGGAGETQYF
TGCAGCGTTGGGAGGGGGGGCGCCGGGGAGACCCAGTACTTC
>.|TRBJ2-2|TRBV9|.
CASSPSGNTGELFF
TGTGCCAGCAGCCCCTCGGGGAACACCGGGGAGCTGTTTTTT
>TRBD2|TRBJ2-1|TRBV6-2/TRBV6-3|once
CASSYIASGGLGEQFF
TGTGCCAGCAGTTACATTGCCAGCGGGGGCCTGGGGGAGCAGTTCTTC
>TRBD1|TRBJ2-3|TRBV24-1|.
CATEGATDTQYF
TGTGCCACCGAGGGGGCCACAGATACGCAGTATTTT
>.|TRBJ2-5|TRBV24-1|.
CATSRQAGETQYF
TGTGCCACCAGCCGACAGGCCGGGGAGACCCAGTACTTC